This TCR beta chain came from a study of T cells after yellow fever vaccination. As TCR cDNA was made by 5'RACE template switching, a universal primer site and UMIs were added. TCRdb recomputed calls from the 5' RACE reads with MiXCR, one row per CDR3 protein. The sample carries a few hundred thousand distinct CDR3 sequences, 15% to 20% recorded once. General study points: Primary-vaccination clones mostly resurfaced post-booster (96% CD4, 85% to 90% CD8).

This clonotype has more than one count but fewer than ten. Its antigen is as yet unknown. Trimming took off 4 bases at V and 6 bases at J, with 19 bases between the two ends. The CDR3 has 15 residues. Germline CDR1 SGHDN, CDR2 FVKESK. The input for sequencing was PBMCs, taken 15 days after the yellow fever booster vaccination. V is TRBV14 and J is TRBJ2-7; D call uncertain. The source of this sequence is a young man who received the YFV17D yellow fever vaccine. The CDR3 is CASSLGPRLTGEQYF. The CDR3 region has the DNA TGTGCCAGCAGCCTGGGTCCTCGGCTTACCGGCGAGCAGTACTTC. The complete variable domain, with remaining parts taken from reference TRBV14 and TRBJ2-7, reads EAGVTQFPSHSVIEKGQTVTLRCDPISGHDNLYWYRRVMGKEIKFLLHFVKESKQDESGMPNNRFLAERTGGTYSTLKVQPAELEDSGVYFCASSLGPRLTGEQYFGPGTRLTVT.